This T cell receptor (beta chain) was captured in a study of blood T cell repertoires in COVID-19 (dated by TCRdb to 2018 to 2020). In terms of the full investigation: Samples covering the acute and convalescent phases of COVID-19 were provided by collaborators in the United States, Italy and Spain. The prospective study material was composed of cDNA or gDNA derived from T cells, B-cell-depleted T cells, or PBMCs. The dataset comprised deeply sampled blood TCRbeta repertoires from subjects exposed to, actively infected with, or recovered from COVID-19. The repertoires were made available in a free public database intended to serve as a resource for research on the immune response to SARS-CoV-2. The samples were drawn from the first 160 participants of the ongoing ImmuneRACE study and from 1,200 or so subjects provided by 6 global collaborators. Nearly every sample came with metadata listing a de-identified subject ID, COVID-19 status, age in years and sex. Where available, HLA class I and class II types were taken from metadata supplied by the sample provider and were not determined by assay-based typing. Broader findings and caveats from the paper: How much clinical and demographic metadata was included differed by source and by participant, and the metadata was provided uncurated.

TCRbeta CDR3 regions were amplified from genomic DNA by means of the immunoSEQ Assay, a bias-controlled multiplex PCR. Under the source paper's analysis protocol: The number of nucleated cells in each sample was estimated from the amplification of reference gene primers within the assay. Sequence reads were collapsed and filtered to measure the absolute abundance of every unique TCRbeta CDR3 rearrangement. For each sample, productive Simpson clonality was calculated as the square root of Simpson's diversity index over productive rearrangements. The table was pulled from immuneACCESS by TCRdb, which kept in-frame rearrangements only. Such tables lose some clones; where checked, under half of the loss comes from unresolved V genes, and the rest has no known cause. For V, J and clone size, that table is used; D and trimming come from the DNA. The sample table records 150,000 to 200,000 clones; over 75% of these occur just once. The leading ten clones occupy approximately 10% of the sample.

In regard to this clone: Its antigen is not yet known. No base quality values were provided; no much bigger clone lies one nucleotide off.

Inclusive of the bounding cysteine and phenylalanine, the CDR3 is 15 residues long. Only the CDR3 portion is preserved as DNA: 45 bases, with reading frame beginning at the first base. Germline trimming: 4 bases from V, 4 bases from J; junction bases outside gene matches: 2. Taken from the germline V gene (reference sequence), the CDR1 and CDR2 loops are SGHKS and YYEKEE. In the prospective study, participants were roughly 18 to 100 years old, resided in 20 to 30 geographic areas of the United States, and were enrolled through a virtual design. In the prospective study, participants were assigned to cohorts based on the clinical history participants reported in a screening survey and a study questionnaire. Recovered participants in ImmuneRACE Cohort 3 were defined as having two consecutive negative NP/OP PCR tests, clearance from a healthcare professional, or resolution of symptoms. In the prospective study, mobile phlebotomists collected whole blood, serum and a nasopharyngeal or oropharyngeal swab from each participant. Prospective study participants could optionally give additional blood draws and questionnaires over an approximately two-month period. Blood samples from the prospective study were shipped frozen or at room temperature prior to DNA extraction.

The TCR originated in a man aged 50 to 59 who had recovered from COVID-19. Sequenced input: PBMCs or T cells enriched from blood (not recorded which). Recombination connected TRBV5-5 to TRBJ2-5; 15 bases in the junction line up with TRBD2. The CDR3 region reads CASSQGLAGGETQYF. Read as DNA, the sequence is TGTGCCAGCAGCCAGGGACTAGCGGGGGGAGAGACCCAGTACTTC.